A selection of T cell receptor beta chains follows, all from one sample in a study of siplizumab effects on memory and regulatory T cells. Assay: immunoSEQ multiplex PCR; the TCRdb copy retains only in-frame clones and omits some. The sample has around 100,000 clones; around 90% are singletons. Sequenced material: CD4+ T cells sorted from blood. The receptors come from a human donor in good health. The CDR3 runs from the conserved cysteine through the conserved F or W. Fields, in order: D gene, J gene, clone size, V gene, CDR3 protein, CDR3 DNA. A D gene is named only where the DNA matches it firmly. Some rows mark clone size as missing; the rest say once, few, many or name a class of expanded clone.

TRBD2,TRBJ2-7,-,TRBV10-3,CAISEFPVAGGNSYEQYF,TGTGCCATCAGTGAGTTTCCCGTAGCGGGGGGGAATTCCTACGAGCAGTACTTC
-,TRBJ2-7,once,TRBV25-1,CASSSYRYEQYF,TGTGCCAGCTCTTCCTACAGGTACGAGCAGTACTTC
TRBD1,TRBJ1-2,-,TRBV4-1,CASSTDLDRGVRGYTF,TGCGCCAGCAGCACGGACCTGGACAGGGGAGTGCGTGGCTACACCTTC
-,TRBJ2-2,-,TRBV15,CATSRVGRGPPGELFF,TGTGCCACCAGCAGAGTAGGCAGGGGCCCTCCCGGGGAGCTGTTTTTT
-,TRBJ2-7,once,TRBV11-2,CASSLTTSTTYEQYF,TGTGCCAGCAGCTTAACCACATCAACTACCTACGAGCAGTACTTC
-,TRBJ1-2,-,TRBV2,CASTRQSGDTF,TGTGCCAGCACCCGACAGTCCGGAGACACCTTC
-,TRBJ2-1,-,TRBV9,CASSVASRYNEQFF,TGTGCCAGCAGCGTAGCTTCTCGGTACAATGAGCAGTTCTTC
-,TRBJ2-3,-,TRBV4-1,CASSQGRVSADTQYF,TGCGCCAGCAGCCAAGGCCGGGTATCTGCAGATACGCAGTATTTT
-,TRBJ2-7,once,TRBV11-2,CASSLGQLEYEQYF,TGTGCCAGCAGCTTAGGCCAACTAGAGTACGAGCAGTACTTC
-,TRBJ2-4,-,TRBV9,CASSTSEGMAKNIQYF,TGTGCCAGCAGCACCTCCGAGGGTATGGCCAAAAACATTCAGTACTTC
-,TRBJ1-6,-,TRBV2,CASSPRGGTYNSPLHF,TGTGCCAGCAGTCCGCGGGGGGGGACGTATAATTCACCCCTCCACTTT
-,TRBJ2-7,-,TRBV15,CATKIAAVSYEQYF,TGTGCCACCAAAATCGCAGCAGTCTCCTACGAGCAGTACTTC
TRBD1,TRBJ2-7,-,TRBV28,CASSPIVIDRVRGYEQYF,TGTGCCAGCAGTCCTATTGTCATCGACAGGGTAAGAGGCTACGAGCAGTACTTC
-,TRBJ2-7,-,TRBV10-1,CASSESGSVYEQYF,TGCGCCAGCAGTGAGTCCGGGTCTGTTTACGAGCAGTACTTC
-,TRBJ1-1,-,TRBV30,CAWKETANTEAFF,TGTGCCTGGAAAGAGACAGCGAACACTGAAGCTTTCTTT
-,TRBJ2-3,-,TRBV18,CASSPVTDTQYF,TGTGCCAGCTCACCAGTTACAGATACGCAGTATTTT
-,TRBJ1-2,-,TRBV6-1,CASCERGGYTF,TGTGCCAGCTGCGAACGGGGGGGCTACACCTTC
-,TRBJ2-1,once,TRBV19,CASSFGTRGEQFF,TGTGCCAGTAGTTTCGGGACCCGGGGGGAGCAGTTCTTC
-,TRBJ2-5,-,TRBV10-3,CAISESGIRLEETQYF,TGTGCCATCAGTGAATCTGGGATAAGGTTAGAAGAGACCCAGTACTTC
-,TRBJ2-2,-,TRBV7-2,CASRGPPLHTGELFF,TGTGCCAGCAGGGGGCCCCCCTTACACACCGGGGAGCTGTTTTTT
-,TRBJ2-3,-,TRBV30,CAWSPGEADTQYF,TGTGCCTGGAGCCCGGGGGAGGCAGATACGCAGTATTTT
TRBD2,TRBJ2-4,-,TRBV6-1,CASSEASLGGNIQYF,TGTGCCAGCAGTGAAGCGTCTTTGGGGGGGAACATTCAGTACTTC
-,TRBJ1-2,-,TRBV19,CASRTGSFNYGYTF,TGTGCCAGTAGGACGGGCAGTTTTAACTATGGCTACACCTTC
-,TRBJ1-6,-,TRBV19,CASRMLFAYNSPLHF,TGTGCCAGTAGGATGTTGTTCGCCTATAATTCACCCCTCCACTTT
-,TRBJ1-2,-,TRBV15,CATSRKDTNYGYTF,TGTGCCACCAGCAGAAAGGACACGAACTATGGCTACACCTTC
-,TRBJ1-1,-,TRBV5-1,CASSLVVNTEAFF,TGCGCCAGCAGCTTGGTCGTGAACACTGAAGCTTTCTTT
-,TRBJ2-5,-,TRBV21-1,CASSKAPDRGQTQYF,TGTGCCAGCAGCAAAGCGCCGGACAGGGGTCAGACCCAGTACTTC
-,TRBJ2-7,-,TRBV7-9,CASSPRDRYSYEQYF,TGTGCCAGCAGCCCCCGGGACCGCTATTCCTACGAGCAGTACTTC
TRBD2,TRBJ2-7,-,TRBV5-4,CASSSRERGGVEYF,TGTGCCAGCAGCTCCAGGGAGCGGGGCGGCGTCGAGTACTTC
TRBD1,TRBJ2-5,-,TRBV5-6,CASSLTGATSQETQYF,TGTGCCAGCAGCTTGACAGGGGCAACTAGTCAAGAGACCCAGTACTTC
-,TRBJ1-5,-,TRBV10-1,CASSEPLGHGTYSNQPQHF,TGCGCCAGCAGTGAGCCGCTTGGCCATGGGACTTATAGCAATCAGCCCCAGCATTTT
-,TRBJ2-1,-,TRBV7-2,CASSPYRGYHEQFF,TGTGCCAGCAGCCCGTATAGAGGGTACCATGAGCAGTTCTTC
-,TRBJ1-4,-,TRBV5-8,CASSLRIDLNEKLFF,TGTGCCAGCAGCCTCCGGATCGACTTAAATGAAAAACTGTTTTTT
TRBD2,TRBJ2-3,-,TRBV7-2,CASSLGLAGASTDTQYF,TGTGCCAGCAGCTTAGGCCTAGCGGGGGCTAGCACAGATACGCAGTATTTT
TRBD1,TRBJ1-1,once,TRBV7-7,CASSEWTGVERKPNTEAFF,TGTGCCAGCAGCGAGTGGACAGGGGTAGAAAGGAAGCCGAACACTGAAGCTTTCTTT
TRBD1,TRBJ2-3,-,TRBV30,CAWSVGVGTGYTDTQYF,TGTGCCTGGAGTGTAGGGGTCGGGACAGGGTACACAGATACGCAGTATTTT
-,TRBJ2-1,-,TRBV25-1,CASSVAGIHEQFF,TGTGCCAGCAGTGTGGCAGGGATACATGAGCAGTTCTTC
-,TRBJ1-5,-,TRBV12-5,CASGFSGWEYSNQPQHF,TGTGCTAGTGGTTTCTCGGGATGGGAATATAGCAATCAGCCCCAGCATTTT
TRBD1,TRBJ1-2,-,TRBV11-2,CASSLGQGALNYGYTF,TGTGCCAGCAGCCTAGGACAGGGGGCGCTTAACTATGGCTACACCTTC
TRBD1,TRBJ1-5,-,TRBV10-2,CASRQGSQANQPQHF,TGCGCCAGCCGACAGGGATCGCAAGCCAATCAGCCCCAGCATTTT
-,TRBJ2-7,-,TRBV5-1,CASSLEGAYEQYF,TGCGCCAGCAGCTTGGAGGGAGCATACGAGCAGTACTTC
TRBD2,TRBJ2-4,-,TRBV27,CASSPRTRGDIQYF,TGTGCCAGCAGTCCAAGGACCCGGGGGGACATTCAGTACTTC
-,TRBJ2-7,-,TRBV18,CASSPSILPAYEQYF,TGTGCCAGCTCACCTTCCATACTTCCGGCCTACGAGCAGTACTTC
-,TRBJ2-1,-,TRBV10-3,CAISEGGYNEQFF,TGTGCCATCAGTGAGGGGGGATACAATGAGCAGTTCTTC
TRBD1,TRBJ2-2,-,TRBV7-3,CASSPQGDTGELFF,TGTGCCAGCAGCCCTCAGGGGGACACCGGGGAGCTGTTTTTT
-,TRBJ1-6,-,TRBV6-1,CASRDPYNSPLHF,TGTGCCAGCAGGGACCCTTATAATTCACCCCTCCACTTT
TRBD1,TRBJ1-5,-,TRBV6-1,CASSEEAWETGNQPQHF,TGTGCCAGCAGTGAAGAGGCATGGGAGACAGGGAATCAGCCCCAGCATTTT
-,TRBJ1-5,-,TRBV28,CASRNWSGDKVREPQHF,TGTGCCAGCAGAAACTGGAGTGGGGACAAAGTGAGGGAGCCCCAGCATTTT
-,TRBJ2-7,-,TRBV27,CASSSRGEQYF,TGTGCCAGCAGCTCAAGGGGCGAGCAGTACTTC
-,TRBJ1-2,-,TRBV2,CASSPDTNYGYTF,TGTGCCAGCAGCCCCGACACCAACTATGGCTACACCTTC
-,TRBJ1-1,-,TRBV5-1,CASSLVSGNTEAFF,TGCGCCAGCAGCTTGGTGTCCGGGAACACTGAAGCTTTCTTT
TRBD1,TRBJ1-2,-,TRBV6-6,CASSYQTGAYGYTF,TGTGCCAGCAGTTATCAGACAGGGGCCTATGGCTACACCTTC